This T cell receptor (beta chain) stems from a study of blood T cell repertoires in COVID-19 (dated by TCRdb to about 2020). With regard to the full study: Collaborator samples came from the United States, Italy and Spain and covered acute and convalescent phases of COVID-19. A de-identified subject ID, COVID-19 status, age in years and sex were almost always included in the sample metadata. HLA class I and class II types, where available, came from metadata supplied by the sample provider rather than from assay-based typing. Deeply sampled blood TCRbeta repertoires from subjects exposed to, actively infected with, or recovered from COVID-19 were included in the dataset. The repertoires were released in a freely available public database meant as a resource for research on the immune response to SARS-CoV-2. The prospective study material was composed of cDNA or gDNA derived from T cells, B-cell-depleted T cells, or PBMCs. The samples were drawn from two sources: the first 160 participants of the ongoing ImmuneRACE study, and approximately 1,300 subjects contributed by 6 global collaborators. Overall study results and their limits: Clinical and demographic metadata were provided uncurated, with the amount varying by source and participant.

Whole blood was collected in K2EDTA tubes by collaborating institutions according to the institutions' own protocols. For TCRbeta analysis, collaborators shipped samples in one of three forms: frozen whole blood, isolated PBMCs, or DNA extracted from either of those sample types. For this clone: Its antigen target is currently unknown. Base quality data are lacking; no much larger clone is found one base away.

TCRbeta CDR3 regions were amplified from genomic DNA by means of the immunoSEQ Assay, a bias-controlled multiplex PCR. Per the authors' processing: The number of nucleated cells in each sample was estimated from the amplification of reference gene primers within the assay. To quantify the absolute abundance of each unique TCRbeta CDR3 rearrangement, sequence reads were collapsed and filtered. Productive Simpson clonality was computed per sample as the square root of Simpson's diversity index over productive rearrangements. In its TCRdb copy, this immuneACCESS table keeps in-frame sequences only and misses some clones. Where compared with another copy, unresolved V genes explain less than half of these, and the others have no known cause. V and J calls and clone size follow that table, whereas D and trimming were derived from the DNA. The sample table records over 90,000 clones; 90% of these occur just once. The leading ten clones occupy over 4.5% of the sample.

V drops 2 bases and J drops 2 bases, leaving 9 bases in between. Measured from the cysteine to the phenylalanine, the CDR3 is 14 residues long. Only the CDR3 part of the read is kept: 42 bases, read in frame from the first base. CDR1 and CDR2, per the germline V gene, are ENHRY and SYGVKD. This sequence was found in a man aged 45-65 years with acute or convalescent COVID-19. The sample taken for sequencing was peripheral blood. The sequence joins TRBV10-3 to TRBJ1-1; the D gene is not confidently resolved. The CDR3 reads CAISEGPYNTEAFF. The bases are TGTGCCATCAGTGAGGGGCCATATAACACTGAAGCTTTCTTT.